A selection of T cell receptor beta chains follows, all from one sample in a study of T-cell memory formation after mild COVID-19. TCRdb reprocessed the 5' RACE reads via MiXCR and lists one record per CDR3 protein. The repertoire holds about 340,000 distinct CDR3 sequences, 15% to 20% seen once, with 20% to 25% in the top ten. Source material: PBMCs or a T cell subset sorted from them (not recorded which). The receptors shown here come from a man aged 18 to 29 who had mild COVID-19 (a few samples of this study predate the infection). Cell type and time point are not known. Both conserved end residues are part of each CDR3. D genes are given only for firm matches. Some rows mark clone size as missing; the rest say once, few, many or name a class of expanded clone.

>TRBV4-3|few|.|TRBJ2-2
CASSQDNTAYTGELFF
TGCGCCAGCAGCCAAGATAATACAGCCTACACCGGGGAGCTGTTTTTT
>TRBV12-3/TRBV12-4|many|.|TRBJ2-5
CASTPFGTEETQYF
TGTGCCAGCACCCCCTTTGGGACGGAAGAGACCCAGTACTTC
>TRBV7-2|.|.|TRBJ2-4
CASSLGGTQNIQYF
TGTGCCAGCAGCTTAGGGGGAACCCAAAACATTCAGTACTTC
>TRBV29-1|few|TRBD1|TRBJ1-1
CSVHLTDRGTEAFF
TGCAGCGTCCACTTAACAGACAGGGGAACTGAAGCTTTCTTT
>TRBV4-1|.|.|TRBJ2-2
CASSQVDGELFFF
.
>TRBV6-5|many|.|TRBJ2-3
CASSYSGRSTDTQYF
TGTGCCAGCAGTTACAGCGGGCGAAGCACAGATACGCAGTATTTT
>TRBV10-3|few|.|TRBJ1-1
CAIKEGNTEAFF
TGTGCCATCAAGGAGGGGAACACTGAAGCTTTCTTT
>TRBV7-3|few|TRBD2|TRBJ2-3
CASTRLAGGQGDTQYF
TGTGCCAGCACCAGACTAGCGGGGGGCCAGGGAGATACGCAGTATTTT
>TRBV7-6|few|.|TRBJ2-2
CASILVSRGGYSTGELFF
.
>TRBV4-2|few|.|TRBJ1-3
CASSQDKWGESSGNTIYF
TGTGCCAGCAGCCAAGATAAATGGGGAGAAAGCTCTGGAAACACCATATATTTT
>TRBV5-1|few|.|TRBJ1-2
CASSARGVGYGYTF
TGCGCCAGCAGCGCCAGGGGTGTAGGGTATGGCTACACCTTC
>TRBV5-1|many|.|TRBJ2-5
CASSLQEVQETQYF
TGCGCCAGCAGCCTACAGGAAGTCCAAGAGACCCAGTACTTC
>TRBV12-3/TRBV12-4|.|TRBD1|TRBJ2-2
CASSPPRGRTGELFF
TGTGCCAGCAGCCCCCCGAGGGGGCGCACCGGGGAGCTGTTTTTT
>TRBV24-1|few|.|TRBJ1-5
CATSDAASNQPQHF
TGTGCCACCAGTGATGCGGCAAGCAATCAGCCCCAGCATTTT
>TRBV4-2|few|TRBD1|TRBJ2-5
CASSQFRGIQETQYF
TGTGCCAGCAGCCAGTTCAGGGGGATCCAAGAGACCCAGTACTTC
>TRBV7-9|.|TRBD1|TRBJ1-1
CASSLGVRGLAEAFF
TGTGCCAGCAGCTTAGGGGTCAGGGGGCTAGCTGAAGCTTTCTTT
>TRBV5-1|.|.|TRBJ2-2
CASSLETVEGELFF
TGCGCCAGCAGCTTGGAGACGGTAGAGGGAGAGCTGTTTTTT
>TRBV5-6|many|.|TRBJ1-5
CASSLGPGVNQPQHF
TGTGCCAGCAGCTTGGGGCCGGGGGTTAATCAGCCCCAGCATTTT
>TRBV4-1|many|.|TRBJ1-6
CASSQDLGVILHF
TGCGCCAGCAGCCAAGATCTAGGGGTTATCCTCCACTTT
>TRBV7-2|many|.|TRBJ2-5
CASSFQGTGETQYF
TGTGCCAGCAGCTTCCAGGGGACGGGGGAGACCCAGTACTTC
>TRBV29-1|few|.|TRBJ2-7
CSVEALTGPDYEQYF
TGCAGCGTTGAAGCTCTAACAGGGCCAGACTACGAGCAGTACTTC
>TRBV2|.|.|TRBJ1-6
CASNRQESVSPLHF
TGTGCCAGCAATAGACAGGAGAGCGTTTCACCCCTCCACTTT
>TRBV4-2|many|TRBD1|TRBJ1-6
CASSHKQGPESPLHF
TGTGCCAGCAGCCACAAACAGGGGCCTGAGTCACCCCTCCACTTT
>TRBV29-1|few|TRBD1|TRBJ1-3
CSVGTGAGNTIYF
TGCAGCGTTGGGACAGGGGCTGGAAACACCATATATTTT
>TRBV12-3/TRBV12-4|many|.|TRBJ1-1
CASSFQGMNTEAFF
TGTGCCAGCAGTTTCCAGGGTATGAACACTGAAGCTTTCTTT
>TRBV12-3/TRBV12-4|.|.|TRBJ2-2
CASSPRKSTGELFF
TGTGCCAGCAGTCCTAGGAAGAGCACCGGGGAGCTGTTTTTT
>TRBV20-1|.|TRBD1|TRBJ2-7
CSASRGRTGGIYEQYF
TGCAGTGCTAGTAGGGGTCGGACAGGAGGAATTTACGAGCAGTACTTC
>TRBV6-2/TRBV6-3|few|.|TRBJ2-1
CASSSPAGIYNEQFF
TGTGCCAGCAGTTCCCCGGCAGGGATCTACAATGAGCAGTTCTTC
>TRBV7-2|.|TRBD2|TRBJ2-5
CASSPRTSGGVRKETQYF
TGTGCCAGCAGCCCACGGACTAGCGGGGGGGTTCGGAAGGAGACCCAGTACTTC
>TRBV7-9|few|.|TRBJ1-2
CASSASRGNYGYTF
TGTGCCAGCAGCGCTAGCAGGGGTAACTATGGCTACACCTTC
>TRBV28|.|TRBD1|TRBJ1-1
CASREDRYIKNTEAFF
TGTGCCAGCCGGGAGGACAGGTACATAAAGAACACTGAAGCTTTCTTT
>TRBV7-9|.|.|TRBJ1-1
CASSLVAEAEAFF
TGTGCCAGCAGCTTAGTCGCGGAGGCTGAAGCTTTCTTT
>TRBV5-1|.|.|TRBJ1-1
CASSLAGAVTEAFF
TGCGCCAGCAGCTTGGCAGGGGCGGTCACTGAAGCTTTCTTT
>TRBV21-1|few|.|TRBJ2-2
CASSKEDRGTGELFF
TGTGCCAGCAGCAAAGAGGACAGGGGGACCGGGGAGCTGTTTTTT
>TRBV7-9|.|.|TRBJ1-2
CASSLDGSRYTF
TGTGCCAGCAGCTTAGACGGGTCGAGGTACACCTTC
>TRBV29-1|many|TRBD1|TRBJ2-3
CSFGQAEYF
TGCAGCTTCGGACAGGCAGAGTATTTT
>TRBV4-2|.|.|TRBJ1-3
CASSREGVGNTIYF
TGTGCCAGCAGCCGCGAGGGGGTCGGAAACACCATATATTTT
>TRBV5-4|few|.|TRBJ2-7
CASSLGSVYEQYF
TGTGCCAGCAGCTTGGGCAGCGTCTACGAGCAGTACTTC
>TRBV19|few|.|TRBJ2-7
CASSIDTGKVYEQYF
TGTGCCAGTAGTATAGATACAGGGAAAGTCTACGAGCAGTACTTC
>TRBV2|.|.|TRBJ2-4
CASSENTLGDIQYF
TGTGCCAGCAGTGAGAACACCCTGGGGGACATTCAGTACTTC
>TRBV6-6|many|.|TRBJ2-3
CASRFASGGTDTQYF
TGTGCCAGTCGATTTGCCTCGGGGGGCACAGATACGCAGTATTTT
>TRBV4-1|many|.|TRBJ2-3
CASRDFLTDTQYF
TGCGCCAGCCGGGACTTCCTCACAGATACGCAGTATTTT
>TRBV6-5|few|.|TRBJ2-5
CASSYEGRGETQYF
TGTGCCAGCAGTTACGAGGGGCGAGGGGAGACCCAGTACTTC
>TRBV6-4|many|.|TRBJ2-2
CASSDSGDTGELFF
TGTGCCAGCAGTGACTCGGGGGATACCGGGGAGCTGTTTTTT
>TRBV6-5|few|TRBD1|TRBJ2-2
CASSAGTGLVTGELFF
TGTGCCAGCAGTGCCGGGACAGGCCTAGTGACCGGGGAGCTGTTTTTT
>TRBV4-1|many|.|TRBJ2-1
CASSLTPFTVSYNEQFF
TGCGCCAGCAGCCTGACCCCCTTCACTGTCTCCTACAATGAGCAGTTCTTC
>TRBV7-9|.|.|TRBJ2-1
CASSLAVRAGDTHNEQFF
TGTGCCAGCAGCTTAGCCGTTCGGGCGGGGGACACTCACAATGAGCAGTTCTTC
>TRBV20-1|.|.|TRBJ2-1
CSARDLAIGNEQFF
TGCAGTGCTAGAGATCTAGCTATTGGGAATGAGCAGTTCTTC
>TRBV6-6|.|.|TRBJ1-5
CASSYPTPRGYNQPQHF
TGTGCCAGCAGTTACCCCACCCCGAGGGGTTACAATCAGCCCCAGCATTTT
>TRBV5-1|many|.|TRBJ2-1
CASSLAQGKNEQFF
TGCGCCAGCAGCTTGGCCCAGGGAAAAAATGAGCAGTTCTTC
>TRBV10-3|few|TRBD2|TRBJ2-1
CAIASGTAFNEQFF
TGTGCCATCGCTAGCGGGACTGCCTTCAATGAGCAGTTCTTC
>TRBV20-1|few|.|TRBJ2-1
CSASGRGRSRGQFF
TGCAGTGCTAGTGGGCGGGGAAGGTCTCGGGGGCAGTTCTTC
>TRBV6-2/TRBV6-3|few|.|TRBJ2-4
CASGAGENIQYF
TGTGCCAGCGGGGCGGGTGAAAACATTCAGTACTTC
>TRBV4-2|many|.|TRBJ1-2
CASSQEGGGYGYTF
TGTGCCAGCAGCCAAGAGGGGGGCGGCTATGGCTACACCTTC
>TRBV7-9|few|.|TRBJ1-2
CASSSKSGASVGYTF
TGTGCCAGCAGCTCTAAATCAGGGGCCTCGGTTGGCTACACCTTC
>TRBV12-5|.|.|TRBJ2-1
CASGPTGRIVNEQFF
TGTGCTAGTGGTCCGACGGGGCGTATAGTAAATGAGCAGTTCTTC
>TRBV5-1|many|.|TRBJ2-3
CASSSGVRADTQYF
TGCGCCAGCAGCTCAGGGGTTCGGGCAGATACGCAGTATTTT
>TRBV12-3/TRBV12-4|few|.|TRBJ2-1
CASSFEYNEQFF
TGTGCCAGCAGTTTCGAGTACAATGAGCAGTTCTTC
>TRBV7-2|.|TRBD1|TRBJ2-1
CASRTRQGLNEQFF
TGTGCCAGCAGAACTAGACAGGGGTTGAATGAGCAGTTCTTC